This TCR beta chain was identified during a study of STAT3 mutations in large granular lymphocyte leukemia. At the level of the study: More than half of T-LGLL patients received immunosuppressive therapy. Findings of the study overall: In about 35% of the 18 patients, new TCR clonotypes emerged after therapy. Every T-LGLL patient had at least one immunodominant TCRbeta clonotype. Treatment regimens differed across patients between samplings.

CDR3 size: 15 residues. CDR1 MGHDK and CDR2 SYGVNS come from the germline V gene. V shed 5 bases, J shed 3 bases, and the junction held 8 bases outside the gene matches. On this clone: What it binds is not known.

Sequencing used immunoSEQ multiplex PCR; TCRdb keeps in-frame clones, though not all of them. The sample shows 1,600 or so clones, around 83% of them seen only once. The chain carries TRBV25-1 and TRBJ2-3; 7 nucleotides line up with TRBD1. The origin of this receptor is a woman in her thirties or forties with T-cell large granular lymphocyte leukemia. Some clones in this sample may be carry-over from other donors' samples. The sample taken for sequencing was peripheral blood mononuclear cells. The CDR3 nucleotides are TGTGCCAGCAGTCCGAGGGGGCGCCCGACAGATACGCAGTATTTT. It encodes CASSPRGRPTDTQYF.